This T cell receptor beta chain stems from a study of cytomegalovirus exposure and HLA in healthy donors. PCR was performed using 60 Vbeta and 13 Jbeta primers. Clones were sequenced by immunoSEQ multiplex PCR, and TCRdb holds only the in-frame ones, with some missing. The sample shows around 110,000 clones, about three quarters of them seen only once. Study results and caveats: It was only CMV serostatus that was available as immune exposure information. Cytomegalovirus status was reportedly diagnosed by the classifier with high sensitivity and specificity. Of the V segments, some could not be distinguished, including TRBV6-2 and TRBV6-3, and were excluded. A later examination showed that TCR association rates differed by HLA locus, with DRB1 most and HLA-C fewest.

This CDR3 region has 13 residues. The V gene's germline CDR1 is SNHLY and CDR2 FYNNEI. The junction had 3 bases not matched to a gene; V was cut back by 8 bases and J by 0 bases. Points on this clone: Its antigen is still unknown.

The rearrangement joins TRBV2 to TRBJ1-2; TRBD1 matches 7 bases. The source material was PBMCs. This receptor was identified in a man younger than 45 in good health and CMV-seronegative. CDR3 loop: CASWGQPNYGYTF. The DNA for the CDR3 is TGTGCCAGCTGGGGACAGCCTAACTATGGCTACACCTTC.